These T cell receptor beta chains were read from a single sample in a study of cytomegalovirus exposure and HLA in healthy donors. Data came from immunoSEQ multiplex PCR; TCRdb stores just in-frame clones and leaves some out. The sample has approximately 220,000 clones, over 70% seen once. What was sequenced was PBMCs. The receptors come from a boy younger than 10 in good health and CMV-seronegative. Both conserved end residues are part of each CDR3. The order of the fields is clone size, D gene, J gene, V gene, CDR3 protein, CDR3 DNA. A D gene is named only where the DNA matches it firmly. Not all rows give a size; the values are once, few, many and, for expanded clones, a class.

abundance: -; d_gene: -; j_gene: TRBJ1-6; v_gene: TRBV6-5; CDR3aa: CASSRLIGGNSPLHF; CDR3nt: TGTGCCAGCAGCAGACTTATCGGCGGGAATTCACCCCTCCACTTT
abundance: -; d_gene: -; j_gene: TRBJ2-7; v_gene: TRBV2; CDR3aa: CASSEEAGYAYEQYF; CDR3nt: TGTGCCAGCAGTGAAGAGGCGGGCTACGCCTACGAGCAGTACTTC
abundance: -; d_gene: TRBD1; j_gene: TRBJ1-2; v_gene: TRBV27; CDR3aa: CASRGQGMSYTF; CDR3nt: TGTGCCAGCAGGGGACAGGGGATGAGCTACACCTTC
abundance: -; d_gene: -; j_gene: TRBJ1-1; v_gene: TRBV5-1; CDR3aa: CASSLRGIATEAFF; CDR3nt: TGCGCCAGCAGCTTGAGGGGTATTGCGACTGAAGCTTTCTTT
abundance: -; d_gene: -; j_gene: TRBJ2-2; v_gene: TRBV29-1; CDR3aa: CSVPLAMDTGELFF; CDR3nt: TGCAGCGTTCCGCTAGCCATGGACACCGGGGAGCTGTTTTTT
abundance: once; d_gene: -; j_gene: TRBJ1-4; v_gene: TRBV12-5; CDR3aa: CASGLTATNEKLFF; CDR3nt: TGTGCTAGTGGCCTGACAGCAACTAATGAAAAACTGTTTTTT
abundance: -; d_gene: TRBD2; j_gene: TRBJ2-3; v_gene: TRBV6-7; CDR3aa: CASSAAGGQEDTQYF; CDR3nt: TGTGCCAGCAGTGCAGCGGGGGGCCAGGAAGATACGCAGTATTTT
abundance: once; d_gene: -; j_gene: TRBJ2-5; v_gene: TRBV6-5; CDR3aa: CASSYRGYQETQYF; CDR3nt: TGTGCCAGCAGTTATAGAGGGTACCAAGAGACCCAGTACTTC
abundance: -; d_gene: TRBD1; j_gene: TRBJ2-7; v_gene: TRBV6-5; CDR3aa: CASSYARDRGREQYF; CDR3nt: TGTGCCAGCAGCTACGCCCGGGACAGGGGTCGCGAGCAGTACTTC
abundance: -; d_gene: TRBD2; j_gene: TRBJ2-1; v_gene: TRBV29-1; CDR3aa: CSTLAGYYNEQFF; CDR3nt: TGCAGCACTTTAGCGGGTTACTACAATGAGCAGTTCTTC
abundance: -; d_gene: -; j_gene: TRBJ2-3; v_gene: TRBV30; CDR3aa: CAWIRYDREADTQYF; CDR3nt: TGTGCCTGGATAAGGTACGACAGAGAAGCAGATACGCAGTATTTT
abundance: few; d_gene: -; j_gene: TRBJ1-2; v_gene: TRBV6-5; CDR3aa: CASSARDIEGYTF; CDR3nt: TGTGCCAGCAGTGCCCGGGACATAGAAGGCTACACCTTC
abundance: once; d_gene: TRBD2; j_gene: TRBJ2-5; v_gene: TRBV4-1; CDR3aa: CASSLLAGGPETQYF; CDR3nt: TGCGCCAGCAGCCTACTAGCGGGAGGGCCGGAGACCCAGTACTTC
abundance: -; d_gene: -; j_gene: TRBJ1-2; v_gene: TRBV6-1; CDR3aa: CASSEALTGASLYGYTF; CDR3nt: TGTGCCAGCAGTGAAGCCTTGACAGGAGCTTCACTCTATGGCTACACCTTC
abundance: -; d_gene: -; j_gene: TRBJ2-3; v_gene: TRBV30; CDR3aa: CAWSATLRTDTQYF; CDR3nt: TGTGCCTGGAGTGCCACACTACGCACAGATACGCAGTATTTT
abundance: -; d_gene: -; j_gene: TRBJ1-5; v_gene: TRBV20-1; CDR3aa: CSAGSNQPQHF; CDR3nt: TGCAGTGCCGGTAGCAATCAGCCCCAGCATTTT
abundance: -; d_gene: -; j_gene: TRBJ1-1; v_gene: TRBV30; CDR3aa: CAWSVGAGIRTEAFF; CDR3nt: TGTGCCTGGAGTGTAGGTGCGGGGATTAGAACTGAAGCTTTCTTT
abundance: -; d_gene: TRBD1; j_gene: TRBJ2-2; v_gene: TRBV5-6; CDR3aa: CASSWGTGANDGELFF; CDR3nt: TGTGCCAGCAGCTGGGGGACAGGGGCGAATGACGGGGAGCTGTTTTTT
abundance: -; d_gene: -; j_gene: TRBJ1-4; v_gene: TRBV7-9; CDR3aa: CASSPNRATNEKLFF; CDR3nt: TGTGCCAGCAGCCCAAACAGGGCAACTAATGAAAAACTGTTTTTT
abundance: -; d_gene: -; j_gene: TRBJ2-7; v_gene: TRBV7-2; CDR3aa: CASAIAGPTYEQYF; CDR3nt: TGTGCCAGCGCCATCGCGGGGCCGACCTACGAGCAGTACTTC
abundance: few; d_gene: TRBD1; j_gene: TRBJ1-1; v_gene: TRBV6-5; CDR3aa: CASNHRQGPNTEAFF; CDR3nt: TGTGCCAGCAACCATCGACAGGGCCCGAACACTGAAGCTTTCTTT
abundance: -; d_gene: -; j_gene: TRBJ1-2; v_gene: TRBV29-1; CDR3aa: CSVNEPGLRYGYTF; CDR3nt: TGCAGCGTCAACGAACCGGGTCTACGCTATGGCTACACCTTC
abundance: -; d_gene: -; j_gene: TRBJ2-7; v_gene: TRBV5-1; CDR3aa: CASSDGRGYEQYF; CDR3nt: TGCGCCAGCAGCGACGGCAGGGGCTACGAGCAGTACTTC
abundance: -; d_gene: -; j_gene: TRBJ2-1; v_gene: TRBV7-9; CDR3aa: CASSPDSNNEQFF; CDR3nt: TGTGCCAGCAGCCCGGACAGTAACAATGAGCAGTTCTTC
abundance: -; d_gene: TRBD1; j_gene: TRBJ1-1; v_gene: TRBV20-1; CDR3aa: CSAATGDAFF; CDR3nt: TGCAGTGCCGCTACAGGGGACGCTTTCTTT
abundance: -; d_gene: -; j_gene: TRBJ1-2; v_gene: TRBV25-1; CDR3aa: CASSDPGARGYTF; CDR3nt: TGTGCCAGCAGTGATCCAGGGGCTAGGGGCTACACCTTC
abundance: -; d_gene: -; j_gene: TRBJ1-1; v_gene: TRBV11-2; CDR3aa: CASSLDWATEQAFF; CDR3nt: TGTGCCAGCAGCTTAGATTGGGCAACTGAACAAGCTTTCTTT
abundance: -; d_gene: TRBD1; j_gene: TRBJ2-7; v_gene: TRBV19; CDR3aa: CASSIGRRTGSYEQYF; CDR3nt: TGTGCCAGTAGTATAGGGCGGAGGACAGGCTCCTACGAGCAGTACTTC
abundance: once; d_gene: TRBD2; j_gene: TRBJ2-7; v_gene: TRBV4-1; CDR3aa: CASSQSGLAGTYEQYF; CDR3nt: TGCGCCAGCAGCCAATCGGGACTAGCGGGGACCTACGAGCAGTACTTC
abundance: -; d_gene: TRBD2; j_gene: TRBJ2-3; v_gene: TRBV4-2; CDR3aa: CASSLILAGGDLDTQYF; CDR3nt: TGTGCCAGCAGCCTTATCCTAGCGGGGGGAGATTTAGATACGCAGTATTTT
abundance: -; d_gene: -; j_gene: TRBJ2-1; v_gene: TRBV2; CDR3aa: CASSEARYNEQFF; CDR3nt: TGTGCCAGCAGTGAAGCCCGGTACAATGAGCAGTTCTTC
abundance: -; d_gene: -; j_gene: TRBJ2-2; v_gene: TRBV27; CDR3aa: CASSFPAGELFF; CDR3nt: TGTGCCAGCAGTTTCCCAGCCGGGGAGCTGTTTTTT
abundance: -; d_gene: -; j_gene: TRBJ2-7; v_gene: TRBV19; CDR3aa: CASSISASYEQYF; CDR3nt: TGTGCCAGTAGTATATCGGCTAGCTACGAGCAGTACTTC
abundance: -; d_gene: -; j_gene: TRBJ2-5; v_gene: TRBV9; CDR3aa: CASSVGGIQETQYF; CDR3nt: TGTGCCAGCAGCGTAGGCGGGATTCAAGAGACCCAGTACTTC
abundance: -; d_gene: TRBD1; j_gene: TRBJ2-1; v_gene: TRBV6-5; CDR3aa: CAIRSSRGHGEQFF; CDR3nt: TGTGCCATCAGGAGTAGCAGGGGGCATGGTGAGCAGTTCTTC
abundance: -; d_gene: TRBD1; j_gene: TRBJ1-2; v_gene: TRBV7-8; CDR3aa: CASSQITGGNYGYTF; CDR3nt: TGTGCCAGCAGCCAAATCACAGGGGGCAACTATGGCTACACCTTC
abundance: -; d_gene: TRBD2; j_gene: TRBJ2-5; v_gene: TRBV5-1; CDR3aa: CASSWTSGRGETQYF; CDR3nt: TGCGCCAGCAGCTGGACTAGCGGGAGAGGTGAGACCCAGTACTTC
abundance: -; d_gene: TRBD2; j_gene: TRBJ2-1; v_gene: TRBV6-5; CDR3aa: CASRLAGGDEQFF; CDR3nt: TGTGCCAGCCGACTAGCGGGAGGAGACGAGCAGTTCTTC
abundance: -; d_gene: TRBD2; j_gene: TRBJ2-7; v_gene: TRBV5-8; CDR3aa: CASSLAGLVREQYF; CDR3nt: TGTGCCAGCAGCTTGGCCGGACTAGTCAGAGAGCAGTACTTC
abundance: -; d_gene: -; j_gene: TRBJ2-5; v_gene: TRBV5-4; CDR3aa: CASSPRLKETQYF; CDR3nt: TGTGCCAGCAGCCCCCGGTTAAAAGAGACCCAGTACTTC
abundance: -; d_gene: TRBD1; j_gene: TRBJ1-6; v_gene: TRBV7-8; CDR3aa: CASSPGQGYNSPLHF; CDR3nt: TGTGCCAGCAGCCCCGGACAGGGATACAATTCACCCCTCCACTTT
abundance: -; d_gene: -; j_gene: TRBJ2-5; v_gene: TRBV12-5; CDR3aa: CASGLGGVETQYF; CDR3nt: TGTGCTAGTGGTTTGGGGGGGGTAGAGACCCAGTACTTC
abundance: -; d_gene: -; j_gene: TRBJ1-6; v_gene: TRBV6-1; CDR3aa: CASSEKGPYNSPLHF; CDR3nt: TGTGCCAGCAGTGAGAAGGGGCCCTATAATTCACCCCTCCACTTT
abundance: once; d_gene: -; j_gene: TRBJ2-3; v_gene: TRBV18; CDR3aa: CASSPQGWGTDTQYF; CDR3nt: TGTGCCAGCTCACCCCAGGGATGGGGAACAGATACGCAGTATTTT
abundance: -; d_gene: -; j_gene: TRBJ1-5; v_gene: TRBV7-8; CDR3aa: CASSLGLHVSNQPQHF; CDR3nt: TGTGCCAGCAGCTTAGGGTTACACGTTAGCAATCAGCCCCAGCATTTT
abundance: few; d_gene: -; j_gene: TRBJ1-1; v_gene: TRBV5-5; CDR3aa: CASSLASGVGTEAFF; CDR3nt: TGTGCCAGCAGCTTGGCTTCCGGGGTGGGCACTGAAGCTTTCTTT
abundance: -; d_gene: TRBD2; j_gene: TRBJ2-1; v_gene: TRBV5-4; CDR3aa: CASSWTSGGAVWDEQFF; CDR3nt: TGTGCCAGCAGCTGGACTAGCGGGGGGGCGGTGTGGGATGAGCAGTTCTTC
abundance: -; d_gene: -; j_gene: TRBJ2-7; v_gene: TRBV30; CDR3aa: CAWSVGGPVYEQYF; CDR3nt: TGTGCCTGGAGTGTAGGAGGTCCGGTCTACGAGCAGTACTTC
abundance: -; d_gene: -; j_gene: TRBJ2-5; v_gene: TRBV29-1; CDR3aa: CSAGFRLQETQYF; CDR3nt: TGCAGCGCAGGATTCAGGCTACAAGAGACCCAGTACTTC
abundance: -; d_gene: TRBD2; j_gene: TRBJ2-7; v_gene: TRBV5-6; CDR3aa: CASSLYLAGGGGQYF; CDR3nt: TGTGCCAGCAGCTTATATTTAGCGGGAGGGGGCGGGCAGTACTTC
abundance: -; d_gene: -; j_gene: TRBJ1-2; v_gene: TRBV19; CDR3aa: CASSIATRGAHGYTF; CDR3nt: TGTGCCAGTAGTATAGCTACCCGGGGGGCGCATGGCTACACCTTC
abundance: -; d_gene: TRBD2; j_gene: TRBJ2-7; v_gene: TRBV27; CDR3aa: CASGPRREAYEQYF; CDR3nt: TGTGCCAGCGGGCCTCGGCGGGAGGCCTACGAGCAGTACTTC
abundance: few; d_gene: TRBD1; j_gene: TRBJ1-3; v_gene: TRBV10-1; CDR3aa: CASTGRRGQGNTIYF; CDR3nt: TGCGCCAGCACTGGCCGAAGGGGGCAGGGAAACACCATATATTTT
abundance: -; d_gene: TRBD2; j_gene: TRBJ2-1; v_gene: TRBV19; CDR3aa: CASSIGGRAPPYNEQFF; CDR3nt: TGTGCCAGTAGTATTGGAGGGAGGGCCCCTCCTTACAATGAGCAGTTCTTC